This T cell receptor (beta chain) stems from a study of blood T cell repertoires in COVID-19. Study overall: Sites in the United States, Italy and Spain provided acute and convalescent COVID-19 samples. Sample material is recorded as cDNA or gDNA derived from T cells, B-cell-depleted T cells, or PBMCs.

How the authors handled the data: Amplification of reference gene primers provided the estimated nucleated cell counts. The method was immunoSEQ multiplex PCR; TCRdb's version includes in-frame clones alone and lacks a portion of them. V and J calls plus clone size are reproduced from that table; the DNA served to infer D and trimming. The sample yields 150,000 to 200,000 clones, 87% seen once. This clone was recorded a few times. CDR1 MNHNS and CDR2 SASEGT come from the germline V gene. After removal of 3 bases from V and 6 bases from J, the junction contained 4 bases not matched to a gene. This CDR3 contains 13 residues.

Sequences were obtained from peripheral blood. This chain connects TRBV6-1 to TRBJ1-2; 7 bases are shared with TRBD1. This sequence was found in a human donor in a cohort sampled during active COVID-19. The CDR3 sequence is CASSEADRNGYTF. CDR3 sequence (DNA): TGTGCCAGCAGTGAGGCGGACAGGAATGGCTACACCTTC.